These 5 T cell receptor beta chains share one sample of origin, sequenced in a study of blood T cell repertoires in COVID-19 (TCRdb year 2020). Preparation of the library involved the immunoSEQ multiplex PCR assay. TCRdb retrieved this table from immuneACCESS and kept in-frame rearrangements only. Not all clones are present; in checked studies, unresolved V genes account for under half, and no reason is known for the remainder. The sample records some 170,000 clones, roughly 87% of which are singletons. Over 0.95% of the sample goes to the ten largest clones. Sequences were obtained from PBMCs or T cells enriched from blood (not recorded which). Receptors were obtained from a human donor with acute COVID-19. The donor label of this sample is uncertain.

This CDR3 is CASSPGTAYEQYF. The CDR3 DNA is TGCGCCAGCAGCCCAGGTACGGCCTACGAGCAGTACTTC. The chain recombines TRBV5-1 with TRBJ2-7; D unclear. This CDR3 region has 13 residues. Germline V CDR1 and CDR2: SGHRS, YFSETQ. The V gene lost 4 bases and the J gene lost 2 bases, with 10 bases spanning the gap.

The count of this clone is one. The V gene is TRBV19, the J gene TRBJ2-5, with D perhaps TRBD2 (6 bases). The V gene lost 6 bases and the J gene lost 7 bases, with 15 bases spanning the gap. The CDR3 length is 13 residues. Germline CDR1 and CDR2: LNHDA and SQIVND (reference sequence). The CDR3 coding sequence is TGTGCCAGTAGGTCGCCTAGCGAAGGGACCCAGTACTTC. Protein sequence: CASRSPSEGTQYF.

V and J are TRBV9 and TRBJ2-7; 9 bases are a match to TRBD2. Germline V gives CDR1 SGDLS, CDR2 YYNGEE. This CDR3 contains 15 residues. Trimming removed 4 bases from V and 0 bases from J; junction bases left unmatched: 5. The CDR3 sequence: CASSLSGGSSYEQYF. CDR3 nucleotides: TGTGCCAGCAGCTTAAGCGGGGGGAGCTCCTACGAGCAGTACTTC.

The V and J genes are TRBV6-1 and TRBJ1-1; no clear D. Trimming stripped 3 bases from V and 2 bases from J, with 7 bases between. Germline V gene data show CDR1 as MNHNS and CDR2 as SASEGT. The length of the CDR3 is 13 residues. Written as DNA, the CDR3 is TGTGCCAGCAGTGATGCACTAAACACTGAAGCTTTCTTT. It encodes CASSDALNTEAFF.

The CDR3 sequence: CASSRGTGVEGYTF. CDR3 nucleotide sequence: TGTGCCAGCAGCAGAGGGACAGGGGTTGAGGGCTACACCTTC. The chain has TRBV7-9 and TRBJ1-2; 10 positions agree with TRBD1. V lost 5 bases to trimming and J lost 8 bases; unmatched junction nucleotides: 8. Germline V gives CDR1 SEHNR, CDR2 FQNEAQ (reference sequence). This CDR3 contains 14 residues.